The following is a TCR beta chain sequence with its context. The sample comes from a study of blood T cell repertoires in COVID-19. As for the study in general: PBMCs, B-cell-depleted T cells, or T cells provided the cDNA or gDNA that made up the material.

The CDR3 has 16 amino acids. Germline V gives CDR1 MNHEY, CDR2 SMNVEV (reference sequence). With 5 bases removed from V and 4 bases from J, the gap between germline ends came to 18 bases. In the original workflow: Using reference gene primer amplification, nucleated cell counts were estimated. The method was immunoSEQ multiplex PCR; TCRdb's version includes in-frame clones alone and lacks a portion of them. V, J and clone size reflect that table, while D and trimming were determined from the DNA. The sample shows about 97,000 clones, approximately 84% of them seen only once. The rearrangement links TRBV27 to TRBJ2-1, with a possible D match to TRBD2 (6 bases). This receptor was identified in a man aged 65 to 79 with acute or convalescent COVID-19. Sequenced input: peripheral blood. The CDR3 nucleotides read TGTGCCAGCAGTCCCCGGGGCGCGGCGGGATACAATGAGCAGTTCTTC. Its translation: CASSPRGAAGYNEQFF.